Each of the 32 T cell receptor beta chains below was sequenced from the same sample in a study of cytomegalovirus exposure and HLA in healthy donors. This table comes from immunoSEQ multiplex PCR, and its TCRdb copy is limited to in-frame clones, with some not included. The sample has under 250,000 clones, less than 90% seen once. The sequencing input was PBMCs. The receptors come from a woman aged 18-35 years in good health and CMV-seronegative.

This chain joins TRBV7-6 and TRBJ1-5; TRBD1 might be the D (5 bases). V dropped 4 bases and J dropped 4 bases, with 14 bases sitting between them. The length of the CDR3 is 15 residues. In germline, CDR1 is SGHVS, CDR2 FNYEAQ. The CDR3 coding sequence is TGTGCCAGCAGCTCTGCGGACAACTTAAATCAGCCCCAGCATTTT. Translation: CASSSADNLNQPQHF.

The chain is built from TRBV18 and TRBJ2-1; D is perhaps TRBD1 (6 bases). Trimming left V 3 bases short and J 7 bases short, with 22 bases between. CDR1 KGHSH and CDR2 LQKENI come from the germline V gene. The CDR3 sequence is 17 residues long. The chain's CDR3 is CASSPGANRAVKNEQFF. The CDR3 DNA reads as TGTGCCAGCTCACCGGGCGCCAACAGGGCAGTTAAGAATGAGCAGTTCTTC.

The CDR3, as DNA: TGTGCCAGCAGTGTCACCGGGCCGCAGCTTTACGAGCAGTACTTC. The encoded protein is CASSVTGPQLYEQYF. V gene TRBV27 combines with J gene TRBJ2-7; no firm D call. Per the germline V gene, CDR1 is MNHEY and CDR2 is SMNVEV (reference sequence). V was pared by 5 bases and J by 4 bases, with 18 bases between. The CDR3 sequence is 15 residues long.

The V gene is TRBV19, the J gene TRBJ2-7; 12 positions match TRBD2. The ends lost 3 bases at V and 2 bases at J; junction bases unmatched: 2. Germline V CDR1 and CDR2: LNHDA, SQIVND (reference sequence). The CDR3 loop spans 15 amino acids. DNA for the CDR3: TGTGCCAGTAGTATCCGGACTAGCGGGGCCTACGAGCAGTACTTC. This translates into CASSIRTSGAYEQYF.

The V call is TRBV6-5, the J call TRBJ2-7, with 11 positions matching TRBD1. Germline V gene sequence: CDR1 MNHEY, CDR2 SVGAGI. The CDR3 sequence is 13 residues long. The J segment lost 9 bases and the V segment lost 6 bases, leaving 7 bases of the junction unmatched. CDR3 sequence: CASSRGQGAGQYF. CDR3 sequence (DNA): TGTGCCAGCAGCCGTGGACAGGGGGCGGGGCAGTACTTC.

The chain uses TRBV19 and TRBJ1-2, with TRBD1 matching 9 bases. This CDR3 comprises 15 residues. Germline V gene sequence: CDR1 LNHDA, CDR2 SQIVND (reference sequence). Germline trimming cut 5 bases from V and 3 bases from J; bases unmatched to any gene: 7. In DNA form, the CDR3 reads TGTGCCAGTAGTCTCCAAGGGACAGGGCACTATGGCTACACCTTC. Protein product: CASSLQGTGHYGYTF.

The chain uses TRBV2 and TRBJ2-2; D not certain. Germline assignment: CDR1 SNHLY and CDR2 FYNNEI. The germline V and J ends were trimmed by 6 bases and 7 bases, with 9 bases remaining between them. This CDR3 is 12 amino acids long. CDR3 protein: CASRQALGELFF. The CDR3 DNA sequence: TGTGCCAGCAGACAAGCGCTCGGGGAGCTGTTTTTT.

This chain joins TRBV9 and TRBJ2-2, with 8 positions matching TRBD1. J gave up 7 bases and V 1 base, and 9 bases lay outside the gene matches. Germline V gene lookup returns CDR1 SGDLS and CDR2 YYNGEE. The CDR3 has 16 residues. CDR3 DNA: TGTGCCAGCAGCGTATCCGAGACAGGGGTTTTCGGGGAGCTGTTTTTT. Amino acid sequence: CASSVSETGVFGELFF.

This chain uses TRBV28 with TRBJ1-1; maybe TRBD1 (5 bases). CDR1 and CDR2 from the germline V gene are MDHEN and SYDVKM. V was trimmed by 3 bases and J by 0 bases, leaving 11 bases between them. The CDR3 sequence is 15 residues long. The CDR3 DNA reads TGTGCCAGCAGTTTGCGAGACAGCTTGAACACTGAAGCTTTCTTT. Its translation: CASSLRDSLNTEAFF.

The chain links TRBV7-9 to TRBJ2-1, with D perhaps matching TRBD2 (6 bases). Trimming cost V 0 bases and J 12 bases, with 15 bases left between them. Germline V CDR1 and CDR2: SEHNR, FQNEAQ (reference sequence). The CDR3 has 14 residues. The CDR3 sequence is CASSLAPRGLGQFF. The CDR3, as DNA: TGTGCCAGCAGCTTAGCGCCGAGGGGACTTGGGCAGTTCTTC.

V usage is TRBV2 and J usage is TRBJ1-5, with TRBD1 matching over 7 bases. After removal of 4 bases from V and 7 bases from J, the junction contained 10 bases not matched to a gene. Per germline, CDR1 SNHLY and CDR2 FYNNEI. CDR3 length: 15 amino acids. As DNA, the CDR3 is TGTGCCAGCAGTGGGACACAGGGGTCTGGGCAGCCCCAGCATTTT. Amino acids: CASSGTQGSGQPQHF. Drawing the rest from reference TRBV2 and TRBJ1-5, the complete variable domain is EPEVTQTPSHQVTQMGQEVILRCVPISNHLYFYWYRQILGQKVEFLVSFYNNEISEKSEIFDDQFSVERPDGSNFTLKIRSTKLEDSAMYFCASSGTQGSGQPQHFGDGTRLSIL.

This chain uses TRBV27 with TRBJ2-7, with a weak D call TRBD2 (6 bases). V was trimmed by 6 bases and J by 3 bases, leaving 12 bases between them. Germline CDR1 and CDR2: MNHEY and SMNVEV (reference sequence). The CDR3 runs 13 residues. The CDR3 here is CASRRGIVYEQYF. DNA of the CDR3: TGTGCCAGCAGGCGCGGGATTGTCTACGAGCAGTACTTC.

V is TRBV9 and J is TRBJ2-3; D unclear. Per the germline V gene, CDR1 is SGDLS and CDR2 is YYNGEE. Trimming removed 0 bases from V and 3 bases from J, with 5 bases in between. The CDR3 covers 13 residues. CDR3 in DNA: TGTGCCAGCAGCGTAGAAGGGACAGATACGCAGTATTTT. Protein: CASSVEGTDTQYF.

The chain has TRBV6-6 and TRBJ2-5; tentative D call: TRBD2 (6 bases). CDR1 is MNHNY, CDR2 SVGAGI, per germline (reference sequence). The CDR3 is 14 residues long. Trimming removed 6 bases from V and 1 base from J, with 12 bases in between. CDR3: CASRSTAGQETQYF. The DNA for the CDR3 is TGTGCCAGCAGATCCACAGCGGGCCAAGAGACCCAGTACTTC.

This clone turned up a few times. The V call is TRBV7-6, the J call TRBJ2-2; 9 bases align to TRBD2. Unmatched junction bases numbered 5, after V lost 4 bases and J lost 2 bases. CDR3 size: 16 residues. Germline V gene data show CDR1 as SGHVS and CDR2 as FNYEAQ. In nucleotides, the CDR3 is TGTGCCAGCAGCTCGTCTAGCGGGATTAACACCGGGGAGCTGTTTTTT. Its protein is CASSSSSGINTGELFF.

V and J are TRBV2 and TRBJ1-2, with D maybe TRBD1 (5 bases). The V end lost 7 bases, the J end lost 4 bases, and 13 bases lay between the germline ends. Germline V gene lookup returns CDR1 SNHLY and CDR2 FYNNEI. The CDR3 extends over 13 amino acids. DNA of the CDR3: TGTGCCAGCAATCGGGGGGATCGCTATGGCTACACCTTC. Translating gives CASNRGDRYGYTF.

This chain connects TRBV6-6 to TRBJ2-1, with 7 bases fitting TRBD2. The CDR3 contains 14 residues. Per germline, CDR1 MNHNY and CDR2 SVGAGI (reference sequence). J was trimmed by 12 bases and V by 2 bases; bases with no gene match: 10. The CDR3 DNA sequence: TGTGCCAGCAGTTACCGCCCGGGGGGACGCGCGCAGTTCTTC. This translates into CASSYRPGGRAQFF.

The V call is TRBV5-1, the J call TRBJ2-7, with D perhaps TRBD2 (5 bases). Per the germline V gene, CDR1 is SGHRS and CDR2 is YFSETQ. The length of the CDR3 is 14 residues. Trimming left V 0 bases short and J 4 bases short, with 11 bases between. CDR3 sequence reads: CASSLGGDLYEQYF. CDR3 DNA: TGCGCCAGCAGCTTGGGGGGAGACTTGTACGAGCAGTACTTC.

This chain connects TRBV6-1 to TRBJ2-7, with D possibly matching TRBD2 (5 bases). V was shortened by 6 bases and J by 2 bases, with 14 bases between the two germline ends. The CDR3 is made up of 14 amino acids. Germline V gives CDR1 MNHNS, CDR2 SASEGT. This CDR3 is CASSLGLVTYEQYF. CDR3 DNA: TGTGCCAGCAGCCTAGGACTGGTTACCTACGAGCAGTACTTC.

CDR3: CAWKGNRSPNTEAFF. CDR3 in DNA: TGTGCCTGGAAAGGAAACCGGAGCCCGAACACTGAAGCTTTCTTT. The chain employs TRBV30 and TRBJ1-1; no reliable D call. The germline V gene encodes CDR1 GTSNPN and CDR2 SVGIG (reference sequence). This CDR3 is 15 amino acids long. V lost 4 bases and J 1 base, leaving 16 bases between the germline ends.

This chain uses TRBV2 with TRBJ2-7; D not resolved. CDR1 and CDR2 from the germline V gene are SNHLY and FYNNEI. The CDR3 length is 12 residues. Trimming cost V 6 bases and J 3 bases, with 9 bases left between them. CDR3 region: CASRMDGYEQYF. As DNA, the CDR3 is TGTGCCAGCAGGATGGACGGCTACGAGCAGTACTTC.

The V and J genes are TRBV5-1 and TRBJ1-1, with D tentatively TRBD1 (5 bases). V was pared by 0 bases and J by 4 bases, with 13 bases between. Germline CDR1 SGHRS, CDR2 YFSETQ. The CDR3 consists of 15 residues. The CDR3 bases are TGCGCCAGCAGCTTGGGTTGGGGCGGTGGCACTGAAGCTTTCTTT. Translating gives CASSLGWGGGTEAFF.

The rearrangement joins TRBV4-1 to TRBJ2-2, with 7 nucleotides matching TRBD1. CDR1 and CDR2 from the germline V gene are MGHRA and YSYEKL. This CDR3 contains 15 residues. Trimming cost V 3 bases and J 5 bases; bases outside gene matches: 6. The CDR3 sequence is CASSHNDRETGELFF. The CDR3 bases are TGCGCCAGCAGCCACAACGACAGGGAAACCGGGGAGCTGTTTTTT.

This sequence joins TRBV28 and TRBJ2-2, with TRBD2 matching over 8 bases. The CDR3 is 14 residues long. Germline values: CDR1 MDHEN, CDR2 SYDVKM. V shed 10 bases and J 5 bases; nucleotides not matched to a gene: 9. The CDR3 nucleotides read TGTGCCACTTGGGCGGGAGGACCTACCGGGGAGCTGTTTTTT. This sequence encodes CATWAGGPTGELFF.

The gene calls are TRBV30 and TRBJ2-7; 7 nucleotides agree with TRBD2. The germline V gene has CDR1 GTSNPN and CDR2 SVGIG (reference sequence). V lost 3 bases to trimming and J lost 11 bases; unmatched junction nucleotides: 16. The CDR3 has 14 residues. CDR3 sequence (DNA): TGTGCCTGGAGCGGATCCCTAGCGGCCGAGCAGAAGTACTTC. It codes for CAWSGSLAAEQKYF.

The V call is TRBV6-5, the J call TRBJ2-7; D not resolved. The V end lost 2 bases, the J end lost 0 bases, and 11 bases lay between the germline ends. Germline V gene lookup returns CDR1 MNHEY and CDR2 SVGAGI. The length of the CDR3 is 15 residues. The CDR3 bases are TGTGCCAGCAGTTACAGTTATTGGAGCTCCTACGAGCAGTACTTC. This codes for CASSYSYWSSYEQYF.

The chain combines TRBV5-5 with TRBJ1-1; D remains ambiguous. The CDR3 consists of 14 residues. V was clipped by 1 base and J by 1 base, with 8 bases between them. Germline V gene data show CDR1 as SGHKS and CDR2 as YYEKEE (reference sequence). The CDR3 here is CASSLLYRNTEAFF. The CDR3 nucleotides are TGTGCCAGCAGCTTGCTTTACAGGAACACTGAAGCTTTCTTT.

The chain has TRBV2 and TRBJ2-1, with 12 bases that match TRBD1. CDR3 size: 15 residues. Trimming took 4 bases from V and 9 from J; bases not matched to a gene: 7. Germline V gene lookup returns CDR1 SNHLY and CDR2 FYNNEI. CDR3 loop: CASSAGQGAWGEQFF. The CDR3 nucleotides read TGTGCCAGCAGTGCGGGACAGGGGGCGTGGGGTGAGCAGTTCTTC. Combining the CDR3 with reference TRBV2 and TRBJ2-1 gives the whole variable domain EPEVTQTPSHQVTQMGQEVILRCVPISNHLYFYWYRQILGQKVEFLVSFYNNEISEKSEIFDDQFSVERPDGSNFTLKIRSTKLEDSAMYFCASSAGQGAWGEQFFGPGTRLTVL.

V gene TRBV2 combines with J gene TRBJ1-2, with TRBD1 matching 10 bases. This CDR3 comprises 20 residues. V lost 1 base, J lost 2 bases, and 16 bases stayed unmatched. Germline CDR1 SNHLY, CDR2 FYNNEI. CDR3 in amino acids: CASSEGQGALRWVSNYGYTF. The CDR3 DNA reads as TGTGCCAGCAGTGAAGGACAGGGGGCGCTTCGATGGGTCTCCAACTATGGCTACACCTTC.

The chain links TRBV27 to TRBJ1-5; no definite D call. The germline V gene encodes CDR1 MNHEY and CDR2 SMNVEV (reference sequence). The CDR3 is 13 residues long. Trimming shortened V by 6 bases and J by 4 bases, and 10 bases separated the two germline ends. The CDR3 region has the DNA TGTGCCAGCAGCGGACGGATAAATCAGCCCCAGCATTTT. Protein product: CASSGRINQPQHF.

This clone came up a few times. As DNA, the CDR3 is TGTGCCACCGGATGGGGCTACACCTTC. Translated: CATGWGYTF. This sequence joins TRBV19 and TRBJ1-2; no firm D call. This CDR3 region has 9 residues. Between the trimmed V and J ends, which lost 10 bases and 8 bases, there was a span of 8 bases. Germline V gene sequence: CDR1 LNHDA, CDR2 SQIVND (reference sequence). Looking up the rest from reference TRBV19 and TRBJ1-2 gives the full variable domain: DGGITQSPKYLFRKEGQNVTLSCEQNLNHDAMYWYRQDPGQGLRLIYYSQIVNDFQKGDIAEGYSVSREKKESFPLTVTSAQKNPTAFYLCATGWGYTFGSGTRLTVV.

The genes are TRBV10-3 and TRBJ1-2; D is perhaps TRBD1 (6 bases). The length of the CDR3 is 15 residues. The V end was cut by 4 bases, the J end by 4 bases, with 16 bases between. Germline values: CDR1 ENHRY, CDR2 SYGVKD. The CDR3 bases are TGTGCCATCAGTGCTGCGGGGGCGGGAAGCTATGGCTACACCTTC. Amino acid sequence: CAISAAGAGSYGYTF.